These 7 T cell receptor beta chains came from one sample sequenced in a study of CXCR3-negative and CXCR3-positive naive CD8 T cells. Study findings and constraints: The study found more hydrophobic TRB CDR3s in CXCR3-positive naive cells than in CXCR3-negative naive cells.

These receptors' antigens are unknown. Libraries were UMI-labeled 5' RACE TRB cDNA. TCRdb derives one entry per CDR3 protein from the 5' RACE reads, leaving out DNA. Recorded for this sample: under 60,000 distinct CDR3 sequences. Input material: naive CXCR3+ CD8+ T cells from blood. Indicated subset: CD45RO-CCR7+CD27+CD95- naive CD8+ T cells expressing CXCR3 (TNR3+). The receptor source for this set is a human donor in good health. Some clones in this sample may be carry-over from other donors' samples.

The chain is built from TRBV28 and TRBJ1-5; TCRdb proposes TRBD1, but this gene call is untestable without DNA. The CDR3 contains 13 residues. In germline, CDR1 is MDHEN, CDR2 SYDVKM. The CDR3 is CASSLLLGEPQHF. Filled out from reference TRBV28 and TRBJ1-5, the complete variable domain reads DVKVTQSSRYLVKRTGEKVFLECVQDMDHENMFWYRQDPGLGLRLIYFSYDVKMKEKGDIPEGYSVSREKKERFSLILESASTNQTSMYLCASSLLLGEPQHFGDGTRLSIL.

This chain links TRBV27 with TRBJ2-7; TCRdb selects TRBD1, and the lack of DNA leaves this call unchecked. Germline V gives CDR1 MNHEY, CDR2 SMNVEV (reference sequence). The CDR3 sequence is 13 residues long. CDR3 loop: CASSRGSSYEQYF.

The rearrangement uses TRBV15 and TRBJ1-1; TCRdb selects TRBD1, and the lack of DNA leaves this call unchecked. Germline-derived CDR1 and CDR2 are LNHNV and YYDKDF (reference sequence). The CDR3 is made up of 13 amino acids. CDR3: CATSSQPPQRAFF. Full variable domain (remainder filled in from reference TRBV15 and TRBJ1-1): DAMVIQNPRYQVTQFGKPVTLSCSQTLNHNVMYWYQQKSSQAPKLLFHYYDKDFNNEADTPDNFQSRRPNTSFCFLDIRSPGLGDTAMYLCATSSQPPQRAFFGQGTRLTVV.

The J gene is TRBJ2-7, the V gene TRBV13; there is no DNA to check the TCRdb D call of TRBD1. The CDR3 loop spans 15 amino acids. In germline, CDR1 is PRHDT, CDR2 FYEKMQ (reference sequence). This CDR3 is CASSSRGRGDYEQYF. The full variable domain, in which reference TRBV13 and TRBJ2-7 provide the parts outside the CDR3, is AAGVIQSPRHLIKEKRETATLKCYPIPRHDTVYWYQQGPGQDPQFLISFYEKMQSDKGSIPDRFSAQQFSDYHSELNMSSLELGDSALYFCASSSRGRGDYEQYFGPGTRLTVT.

The rearrangement links TRBV20-1 to TRBJ1-3; the TRBD1 assignment by TCRdb is unverifiable without DNA. The CDR3 runs 14 residues. The V gene's germline CDR1 is DFQATT and CDR2 SNEGSKA (reference sequence). CDR3 protein: CSALIPGQGNTIYF.

CDR3 residues: CASSQSSQYDGYTF. The chain links TRBV10-2 to TRBJ1-2. The length of the CDR3 is 14 residues. Germline loops: CDR1 WSHSY, CDR2 SAAADI.

V and J are TRBV25-1 and TRBJ1-4; TCRdb's D gene call, TRBD1, goes unchecked for lack of DNA. Germline V gene sequence: CDR1 MGHDK, CDR2 SYGVNS. This CDR3 is 13 amino acids long. The chain's CDR3 is CATTGQFNEKLFF.